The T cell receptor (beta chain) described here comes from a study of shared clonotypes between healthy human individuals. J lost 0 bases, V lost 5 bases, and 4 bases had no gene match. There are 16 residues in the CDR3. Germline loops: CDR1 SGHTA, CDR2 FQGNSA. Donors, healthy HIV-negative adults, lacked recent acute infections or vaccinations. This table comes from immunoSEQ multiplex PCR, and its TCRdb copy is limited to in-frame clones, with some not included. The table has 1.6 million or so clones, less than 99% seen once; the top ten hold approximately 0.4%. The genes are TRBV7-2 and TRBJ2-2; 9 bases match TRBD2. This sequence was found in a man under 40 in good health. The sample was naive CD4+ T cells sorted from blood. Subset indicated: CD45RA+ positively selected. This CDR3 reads CASSAGLAANTGELFF. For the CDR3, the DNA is TGTGCCAGCAGCGCGGGACTAGCAGCGAACACCGGGGAGCTGTTTTTT. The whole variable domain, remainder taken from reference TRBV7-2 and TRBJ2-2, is GAGVSQSPSNKVTEKGKDVELRCDPISGHTALYWYRQSLGQGLEFLIYFQGNSAPDKSGLPSDRFSAERTGGSVSTLTIQRTQQEDSAVYLCASSAGLAANTGELFFGEGSRLTVL.